One sample yielded the 18 T cell receptor beta chains listed below, sequenced in a study of vaccination and CD4 T cells after COVID-19. Treatment indicated: roughly nine-day PBMC culture with coronavirus spike peptide pools or control peptides (ViraFEST assay). Their antigens remain unidentified. Sequence data for DNA of cultured CD4+ T cells were generated by the Oncomine TCR Beta short-read assay. Using its own MiXCR run on the PCR reads, TCRdb lists one record per CDR3 protein. The profile shows tens of thousands of distinct CDR3 sequences, around a third of them singletons. The source material was cultured CD4+ T cells from blood. These TCRs come from a human donor with COVID-19.

This clonotype was counted between two and nine times. This chain links TRBV2 with TRBJ2-5; 10 bases match TRBD2. The germline V gene has CDR1 SNHLY and CDR2 FYNNEI. V was pared by 5 bases and J by 6 bases, with 9 bases of the junction left unmatched. This CDR3 has 15 amino acids. CDR3 coding DNA: TGTGCCAGCAGTCCGTCTAGCGGGGGTGGCCAGACCCAGTACTTC. Its translation is CASSPSSGGGQTQYF. Using reference TRBV2 and TRBJ2-5 for the parts outside the CDR3, the full variable domain is EPEVTQTPSHQVTQMGQEVILRCVPISNHLYFYWYRQILGQKVEFLVSFYNNEISEKSEIFDDQFSVERPDGSNFTLKIRSTKLEDSAMYFCASSPSSGGGQTQYFGPGTRLLVL.

This clonotype was counted only a few times. The chain has TRBV25-1 and TRBJ1-6; unclear D gene. Germline CDR1 reads MGHDK; CDR2 reads SYGVNS. Trimming removed 6 bases from V and 6 bases from J, with 15 bases in between. The CDR3 is 15 residues long. In nucleotides, the CDR3 is TGTGCCAGCAGCGGCCGGCGGGGTACTAATTCACCCCTCCACTTT. Its translation is CASSGRRGTNSPLHF.

The table lists this clonotype with a few counts. This sequence joins TRBV20-1 and TRBJ2-2; 8 nucleotides line up with TRBD2. Germline lookup yields CDR1 DFQATT and CDR2 SNEGSKA (reference sequence). J lost 0 bases, V lost 1 base, and 7 bases had no gene match. The CDR3 has 17 amino acids. The CDR3, as DNA: TGCAGTGCTAGAGTAATTCGGGGGGGTACGAACACCGGGGAGCTGTTTTTT. As protein: CSARVIRGGTNTGELFF.

This clonotype was found once. This chain connects TRBV21-1 to TRBJ1-1; TRBD1, as called in the table, went unchecked against the DNA. TRBV21-1 is labeled a pseudogene. This CDR3 spans 14 amino acids. This CDR3 is CASSLGPANTEAFF. CDR3 coding DNA: TGTGCCAGCAGCTTGGGACCGGCGAACACTGAAGCTTTCTTT.

The chain combines TRBV7-2 with TRBJ2-3; the D gene is possibly TRBD2 (6 bases). Germline CDR1 reads SGHTA; CDR2 reads FQGNSA. Trimming removed 5 bases at V and 0 bases at J, with 15 bases between. The CDR3 sequence is 16 residues long. CDR3 DNA: TGTGCCAGCAGCCGACTGACTAGTCACAGCACAGATACGCAGTATTTT. Its protein is CASSRLTSHSTDTQYF.

This clonotype showed up just a few times. The chain joins TRBV30 to TRBJ1-2; tentatively, D is TRBD1 (6 bases). This CDR3 contains 14 residues. V was pared by 4 bases and J by 3 bases, with 15 bases between. Germline CDR1 reads GTSNPN; CDR2 reads SVGIG (reference sequence). In DNA form, the CDR3 reads TGTGCCTGGAACAGGGCGCCAGAGGACTATGGCTACACCTTC. Its protein is CAWNRAPEDYGYTF. Together with reference TRBV30 and TRBJ1-2, the CDR3 gives the full variable domain: SQTIHQWPATLVQPVGSPLSLECTVEGTSNPNLYWYRQAAGRGLQLLFYSVGIGQISSEVPQNLSASRPQDRQFILSSKKLLLSDSGFYLCAWNRAPEDYGYTFGSGTRLTVV.

V and J are TRBV25-1 and TRBJ1-3, with 10 bases identical to TRBD1. The ends lost 3 bases at V and 3 bases at J; junction bases unmatched: 2. The CDR3 has 15 amino acids. The germline V gene has CDR1 MGHDK and CDR2 SYGVNS. The CDR3 sequence is CASSEGQGIGNTIYF. Here the CDR3 DNA reads TGTGCCAGCAGTGAGGGACAGGGGATTGGAAACACCATATATTTT.

The rearrangement joins TRBV6-1 to TRBJ1-6, with D tentatively TRBD1 (6 bases). CDR3 length: 17 residues. The germline CDR1 and CDR2 sequences are MNHNS and SASEGT. With 8 bases removed from V and 0 bases from J, the gap between germline ends came to 17 bases. The CDR3 is CASRPTGTSSYNSPLHF. CDR3 coding DNA: TGTGCCAGCCGACCGACCGGGACAAGCTCCTATAATTCACCCCTCCACTTT.

The chain carries TRBV5-1 and TRBJ2-5, with 7 bases aligning to TRBD1. The J segment lost 5 bases and the V segment lost 4 bases, leaving 11 bases of the junction unmatched. The germline gives CDR1 SGHRS, CDR2 YFSETQ. The CDR3 has 15 residues. In DNA form, the CDR3 reads TGCGCCAGCAGCCACCGGTCGGGACAGATGGAGACCCAGTACTTC. Translation gives CASSHRSGQMETQYF.

This clonotype qualifies as medium-sized (0.01 to 0.1%). CDR3 coding DNA: TGTGCCAGCAGCCCCTCAGGGGGAAATCAGCCCCAGCATTTT. Amino acids: CASSPSGGNQPQHF. The chain combines TRBV7-3 with TRBJ1-5, with 7 bases fitting TRBD1. Looked up from germline, CDR1 is SGHTA and CDR2 is FQGTGA. The CDR3 sequence is 14 residues long. V trimming: 5 bases; J trimming: 4 bases; junction bases outside the gene matches: 5.

The chain carries TRBV5-6 and TRBJ2-3, with no clear D. The CDR3 is made up of 14 amino acids. CDR1 SGHDT and CDR2 YYEEEE come from the germline V gene. The V end lost 0 bases, the J end lost 4 bases, and 9 bases lay between the germline ends. The CDR3 sequence: CASSLEASSDTQYF. The CDR3 DNA reads as TGTGCCAGCAGCTTGGAGGCCAGTTCAGATACGCAGTATTTT.

The J gene is TRBJ1-3, the V gene TRBV6-1; D remains unclear. Deletions cut 9 bases from V and 3 bases from J, with 15 bases between. Germline CDR1 is MNHNS and CDR2 is SASEGT. CDR3 size: 14 residues. CDR3: CASLVTLGGNTIYF. DNA for the CDR3: TGTGCCAGTCTTGTTACACTGGGTGGAAACACCATATATTTT.

This clonotype was seen more than once but under ten times. The rearrangement uses TRBV2 and TRBJ1-6; D unresolved. The CDR3 runs 12 residues. Germline values: CDR1 SNHLY, CDR2 FYNNEI. V was trimmed by 2 bases and J by 10 bases, leaving 6 bases between them. CDR3 residues: CASSEPPSPLHF. In DNA, the CDR3 is TGTGCCAGCAGTGAACCTCCCTCACCCCTCCACTTT.

J is TRBJ1-5 and V is TRBV6-2 or TRBV6-3; D call uncertain. Germline-derived CDR1 and CDR2 are MNHEY and SVGEGT. This CDR3 is built from 14 residues. Trimming removed 2 bases at V and 2 bases at J, with 7 bases between. CDR3 in DNA: TGTGCCAGCAGTTACCTCGGTGGCAATCAGCCCCAGCATTTT. This translates into CASSYLGGNQPQHF.

V and J are TRBV5-1 and TRBJ2-5; 8 positions agree with TRBD2. Germline V lookup: CDR1 SGHRS, CDR2 YFSETQ. V shed 7 bases and J 2 bases; nucleotides not matched to a gene: 7. The CDR3 extends over 14 amino acids. This CDR3 reads CASSRSGGQETQYF. For the CDR3, the DNA is TGCGCCAGCTCGCGGTCGGGGGGGCAAGAGACCCAGTACTTC.

This clonotype was observed a few times. The V gene is TRBV20-1, the J gene TRBJ2-1; D gene ambiguous. Per germline, CDR1 DFQATT and CDR2 SNEGSKA (reference sequence). Trimming cost V 4 bases and J 0 bases, with 10 bases left between them. This CDR3 comprises 14 residues. This chain's CDR3 is CSATPASSYNEQFF. DNA for the CDR3: TGCAGTGCTACTCCAGCCTCCTCCTACAATGAGCAGTTCTTC.

This clonotype has just one count. This rearrangement joins TRBV28 to TRBJ1-1; 7 bases map to TRBD1. Per the germline V gene, CDR1 is MDHEN and CDR2 is SYDVKM. V lost 2 bases and J lost 5; bases outside the gene matches: 5. The CDR3 has 14 amino acids. CDR3 in DNA: TGTGCCAGCAGTTTAGACAGGGTGACAACTGAAGCTTTCTTT. This encodes CASSLDRVTTEAFF.

DNA for the CDR3: TGTGCCTCCAGCTTATTAGGGAGACAGGGCCTGAGCTCTGGAAACACCATATATTTT. Translating gives CASSLLGRQGLSSGNTIYF. V is TRBV5-6 and J is TRBJ1-3; 7 bases are shared with TRBD1. The CDR3 is made up of 19 amino acids. The germline gives CDR1 SGHDT, CDR2 YYEEEE. The ends lost 10 bases at V and 0 bases at J; junction bases unmatched: 22.